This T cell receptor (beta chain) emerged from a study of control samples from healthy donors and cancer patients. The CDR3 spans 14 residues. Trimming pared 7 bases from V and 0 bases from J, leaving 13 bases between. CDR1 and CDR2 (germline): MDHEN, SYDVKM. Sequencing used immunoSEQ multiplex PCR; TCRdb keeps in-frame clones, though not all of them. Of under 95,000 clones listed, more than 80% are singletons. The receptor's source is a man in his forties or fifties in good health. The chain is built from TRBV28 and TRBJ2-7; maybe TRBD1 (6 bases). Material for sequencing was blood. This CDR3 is CASIDDRSSYEQYF. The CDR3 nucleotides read TGTGCCAGCATCGACGACAGGAGCTCCTACGAGCAGTACTTC.